Below are 16 T cell receptor beta chains sequenced from a single sample in a study of blood T cell repertoires in COVID-19. Sequencing was performed with immunoSEQ multiplex PCR; in TCRdb, only in-frame clones are kept and a portion is missing. The sample consists of 250,000 to 300,000 clones, 81% of them appearing once. Sequencing was done on a sample of peripheral blood. These receptors all stem from a woman aged 60 to 75 with active or convalescent COVID-19.

The chain is built from TRBV12-5 and TRBJ2-7, with D possibly TRBD1 on 5 matching bases. The CDR3 runs 13 residues. The V gene lost 6 bases and the J gene lost 2 bases, with 11 bases spanning the gap. Germline CDR1 reads LGHNT; CDR2 reads FRNRAP. CDR3 coding DNA: TGTGCTAGTGGGCTGGACACAACCTACGAGCAGTACTTC. This sequence encodes CASGLDTTYEQYF.

The V and J genes are TRBV2 and TRBJ2-7; 9 bases match TRBD1. Germline CDR1 SNHLY, CDR2 FYNNEI. V shed 8 bases and J 7 bases; nucleotides not matched to a gene: 9. The CDR3 has 13 amino acids. The CDR3 spells CASLRDREVEQYF. The CDR3 DNA sequence: TGTGCCAGCCTCCGGGACAGGGAAGTAGAGCAGTACTTC.

This sequence joins TRBV18 and TRBJ1-2; D is undetermined. Trimming left V 0 bases short and J 8 bases short, with 13 bases between. Per germline, CDR1 KGHSH and CDR2 LQKENI. CDR3 length equals 14 residues. For the CDR3, the DNA is TGTGCCAGCTCACCACCTGTAGATAATGTCGGCTACACCTTC. Amino acid sequence: CASSPPVDNVGYTF.

This clone was seen only once. This chain connects TRBV2 to TRBJ1-5; 8 nucleotides agree with TRBD1. This CDR3 is 14 amino acids long. V lost 5 bases, J lost 3 bases, and 3 bases stayed unmatched. Germline assignment: CDR1 SNHLY and CDR2 FYNNEI. DNA of the CDR3: TGTGCCAGCAGTAACAGGGGGAACAATCAGCCCCAGCATTTT. Its translation: CASSNRGNNQPQHF.

This clone was picked up one time. This chain links TRBV10-3 with TRBJ1-5, with 7 bases aligning to TRBD1. From germline, CDR1 is ENHRY and CDR2 SYGVKD. The CDR3 consists of 15 residues. The V segment lost 5 bases and the J segment 6 bases; nucleotides outside the gene matches: 10. Here the CDR3 DNA reads TGTGCCATCAGTCTTACAGGGGAAGAGGGTCAGCCCCAGCATTTT. This sequence encodes CAISLTGEEGQPQHF.

J is TRBJ1-4 and V is TRBV11-2, with 8 bases matching TRBD1. The CDR3 length is 14 residues. The germline V gene encodes CDR1 SGHAT and CDR2 FQNNGV. V lost 5 bases, J lost 7 bases, and 6 bases stayed unmatched. The CDR3 sequence is CASSPRQGSEKLFF. In DNA, the CDR3 is TGTGCCAGCAGCCCACGACAGGGGAGTGAAAAACTGTTTTTT. Variable domain in full (rest from reference TRBV11-2 and TRBJ1-4): EAGVAQSPRYKIIEKRQSVAFWCNPISGHATLYWYQQILGQGPKLLIQFQNNGVVDDSQLPKDRFSAERLKGVDSTLKIQPAKLEDSAVYLCASSPRQGSEKLFFGSGTQLSVL.

The rearrangement joins TRBV3-1 (or the pseudogene TRBV3-2) to TRBJ1-1, with TRBD1 matching over 7 bases. The CDR3 has 15 amino acids. Unmatched junction bases numbered 9, after V lost 4 bases and J lost 4 bases. Germline-derived CDR1 and CDR2 are LGHDT and YNNKEL (reference sequence). The CDR3 DNA reads TGTGCCAGCAGCCCGACAGGGCCCCGGGGCACTGAAGCTTTCTTT. This sequence encodes CASSPTGPRGTEAFF.

This chain joins TRBV2 and TRBJ1-4; D unclear. The germline V and J ends were trimmed by 7 bases and 4 bases, with 28 bases remaining between them. The CDR3 length is 19 residues. CDR1 SNHLY and CDR2 FYNNEI come from the germline V gene. The CDR3 here is CASNRGLWPETLLNEKLFF. The DNA of the CDR3 is TGTGCCAGCAACCGGGGTCTGTGGCCTGAAACCCTCCTTAATGAAAAACTGTTTTTT.

This clone was picked up one time. CDR3 bases: TGTGCCAGCAGCTCCCCGGGCAGCGGGGGGGCGTACGAGCAGTACTTC. Protein: CASSSPGSGGAYEQYF. V is TRBV5-4 and J is TRBJ2-7; 10 bases line up with TRBD2. The CDR3 sequence is 16 residues long. The ends lost 3 bases at V and 4 bases at J; junction bases unmatched: 10. The germline gives CDR1 SGHNT, CDR2 YYREEE (reference sequence). Full variable domain (missing parts from reference TRBV5-4 and TRBJ2-7): ETGVTQSPTHLIKTRGQQVTLRCSSQSGHNTVSWYQQALGQGPQFIFQYYREEENGRGNFPPRFSGLQFPNYSSELNVNALELDDSALYLCASSSPGSGGAYEQYFGPGTRLTVT.

The count of this clone is one. The chain has TRBV7-3 and TRBJ2-1; 7 nucleotides match TRBD2. J lost 4 bases, V lost 4 bases, and 13 bases had no gene match. Germline CDR1 and CDR2: SGHTA and FQGTGA. The CDR3 has 17 amino acids. The CDR3 DNA sequence: TGTGCCAGCAGCTACCGGGGGGACTCCATGGGGTACAATGAGCAGTTCTTC. Translated: CASSYRGDSMGYNEQFF.

CDR3 amino acids: CASSSRRFDPTPGTQYF. The CDR3, as DNA: TGTGCCAGCAGTTCTCGACGTTTTGATCCCACTCCAGGTACGCAGTATTTT. The chain has TRBV6-2 or TRBV6-3 and TRBJ2-3; D is undetermined. CDR3 size: 17 residues. Per the germline V gene, CDR1 is MNHEY and CDR2 is SVGEGT. V was shortened by 4 bases and J by 8 bases, with 25 bases between the two germline ends.

The chain employs TRBV6-6 and TRBJ1-1, with D uncertain. V was trimmed by 9 bases and J by 0 bases, leaving 5 bases between them. The CDR3 is made up of 11 amino acids. Germline CDR1 MNHNY, CDR2 SVGAGI (reference sequence). The CDR3 DNA is TGTGCCAGGGCCCTGAACACTGAAGCTTTCTTT. This sequence encodes CARALNTEAFF.

The chain recombines TRBV7-8 with TRBJ1-4; 10 nucleotides agree with TRBD1. The germline gives CDR1 SGHVS, CDR2 FQNEAQ. V gave up 2 bases and J gave up 7 bases; unmatched junction bases: 7. This CDR3 has 16 amino acids. The CDR3 nucleotides are TGTGCCAGCAGCTTATGGGACAGGGGTTTGGGTGAAAAACTGTTTTTT. Its protein is CASSLWDRGLGEKLFF.

V and J are TRBV28 and TRBJ2-4; 9 bases map to TRBD1. The CDR3 is 13 amino acids. Losses at the gene ends were 7 bases for V and 7 bases for J; bases not matched to a gene: 5. Germline V gives CDR1 MDHEN, CDR2 SYDVKM. CDR3 DNA: TGTGCCAGCAAAGGGACAGGGAAGAACATTCAGTACTTC. Amino acid sequence: CASKGTGKNIQYF.

This rearrangement joins TRBV4-2 to TRBJ2-2; tentatively, D is TRBD2 (6 bases). Trimming removed 1 base from V and 6 bases from J, with 18 bases in between. CDR3 length: 17 residues. The germline V gene encodes CDR1 LGHNA and CDR2 YNFKEQ. CDR3 DNA: TGTGCCAGCAGCCAAGCAGAATCCGGGGGAGGTCCCGGGGAGCTGTTTTTT. Translation gives CASSQAESGGGPGELFF.

A few counts support this clone. The chain links TRBV18 to TRBJ1-3; possibly TRBD1 for D (6 bases). The CDR3 extends over 17 amino acids. CDR1 is KGHSH and CDR2 is LQKENI in the germline V gene. Trimming stripped 3 bases from V and 0 bases from J, with 15 bases between. As DNA, the CDR3 is TGTGCCAGCTCACCGACTTTCACAGGGTCCTCTGGAAACACCATATATTTT. It specifies CASSPTFTGSSGNTIYF.